The 28 T cell receptor beta chains below were found in one sample sequenced in a study of cytomegalovirus exposure and HLA in healthy donors. PCR involved 60 Vbeta and 13 Jbeta primers. TCRdb's table, derived via immunoSEQ multiplex PCR, lists solely in-frame clones and lacks some. The sample lists approximately 160,000 clones, roughly four fifths occurring once. The specimen was PBMCs. The receptors here all came from a man between 50 and 59 years old in good health and CMV-seropositive.

The rearrangement uses TRBV9 and TRBJ2-6; D possibly corresponds to TRBD1 (5 bases). CDR1 and CDR2 (germline): SGDLS, YYNGEE. The CDR3 runs 18 residues. Deletions cut 0 bases from V and 1 base from J, with 14 bases between. Here the CDR3 reads CASSVAGRDVSGANVLTF. CDR3 bases: TGTGCCAGCAGCGTAGCTGGCAGGGATGTTTCTGGGGCCAACGTCCTGACTTTC.

The chain joins TRBV19 to TRBJ1-6; D is possibly TRBD1 (6 bases). V lost 3 bases to trimming and J lost 4 bases, with 13 bases between them. This CDR3 region has 16 residues. Germline loops: CDR1 LNHDA, CDR2 SQIVND (reference sequence). The CDR3 DNA is TGTGCCAGTAGTATTGACAGGCGAAGTTATAATTCACCCCTCCACTTT. Its translation: CASSIDRRSYNSPLHF.

The chain is built from TRBV6-5 and TRBJ2-3; tentatively, D is TRBD1 (5 bases). CDR3 length equals 15 residues. Germline CDR1 and CDR2: MNHEY and SVGAGI. V dropped 5 bases and J dropped 1 base, with 13 bases sitting between them. CDR3 coding DNA: TGTGCCAGCAGTCAATGGGTAGGGGGCACAGATACGCAGTATTTT. Translating it yields CASSQWVGGTDTQYF.

The rearrangement joins TRBV10-3 to TRBJ1-6; 9 positions match TRBD1. This CDR3 comprises 21 residues. Germline CDR1 reads ENHRY; CDR2 reads SYGVKD. Trimming removed 2 bases from V and 4 bases from J; junction bases left unmatched: 18. CDR3 loop: CAISEEGGLHRGLSYNSPLHF. The CDR3 nucleotides read TGTGCCATCAGTGAGGAGGGCGGTTTGCACAGGGGGCTTAGTTATAATTCACCCCTCCACTTT.

A remark on this clone: One end of the junction does not line up with germline, which may come from a read error. The sample contains more than one DNA sequence encoding this CDR3. This chain uses TRBV7-7 with TRBJ2-3; TRBD1 aligns across 8 bases. Germline V gene lookup returns CDR1 SSHAT and CDR2 FNYEAQ (reference sequence). CDR3 length: 16 amino acids. Written as DNA, the CDR3 is TGTGCCAGCAGCTCAGGACAGGGTCGGAGCACAGATACACAGTATTTT. Translating gives CASSSGQGRSTDTQYF.

The chain is built from TRBV4-1 and TRBJ1-5; unclear D gene. This CDR3 spans 18 amino acids. From germline, CDR1 is MGHRA and CDR2 YSYEKL. Between the trimmed V and J ends, which lost 2 bases and 0 bases, there was a span of 17 bases. The CDR3 here is CASSQIERTVYSNQPQHF. Written as DNA, the CDR3 is TGCGCCAGCAGCCAAATAGAGAGAACAGTCTATAGCAATCAGCCCCAGCATTTT.

V usage is TRBV7-2 and J usage is TRBJ2-1, with D possibly TRBD1 on 6 matching bases. The CDR3 consists of 15 residues. V shed 1 base and J shed 3 bases, with 10 bases lying between them. Germline CDR1 and CDR2: SGHTA and FQGNSA. The CDR3 coding sequence is TGTGCCAGCAGCTTAGACGGACAGCTCTACAATGAGCAGTTCTTC. This translates into CASSLDGQLYNEQFF.

V is TRBV9 and J is TRBJ2-1; D gene ambiguous. Germline CDR1 SGDLS, CDR2 YYNGEE. Trimming stripped 2 bases from V and 0 bases from J, with 9 bases between. This CDR3 is 15 amino acids long. CDR3 bases: TGTGCCAGCAGCGTTAACTATTTCTCCTACAATGAGCAGTTCTTC. This gives the protein CASSVNYFSYNEQFF.

V gene TRBV4-1 combines with J gene TRBJ1-1; D perhaps matches TRBD1 (5 bases). The V end lost 0 bases, the J end lost 3 bases, and 20 bases lay between the germline ends. In germline, CDR1 is MGHRA, CDR2 YSYEKL. This CDR3 comprises 18 residues. CDR3 coding DNA: TGCGCCAGCAGCCAAGATTTCGTAGACAGAACGGCCTACACTGAAGCTTTCTTT. Translation gives CASSQDFVDRTAYTEAFF.

The genes are TRBV5-6 and TRBJ2-7, with 9 bases lining up with TRBD2. Germline V CDR1 and CDR2: SGHDT, YYEEEE. V trimming: 3 bases; J trimming: 3 bases; junction bases outside the gene matches: 19. The CDR3 is made up of 19 amino acids. CDR3 region: CASSSKYAPSRGGDYEQYF. CDR3 in DNA: TGTGCCAGCAGCTCGAAATACGCACCTTCGCGGGGGGGCGACTACGAGCAGTACTTC.

This clone has only a few counts. The chain uses TRBV11-2 and TRBJ2-7, with 7 bases matching TRBD2. Germline trimming cut 3 bases from V and 2 bases from J; bases unmatched to any gene: 7. CDR1 is SGHAT and CDR2 is FQNNGV in the germline V gene. The CDR3 is made up of 15 amino acids. As DNA, the CDR3 is TGTGCCAGCAGCTTTGAGCGGGGACGTACCTACGAGCAGTACTTC. Its translation: CASSFERGRTYEQYF.

The chain uses TRBV4-1 and TRBJ1-6; D gene ambiguous. CDR1 is MGHRA, CDR2 YSYEKL, per germline. Trimming shortened V by 4 bases and J by 9 bases, and 16 bases separated the two germline ends. There are 15 residues in the CDR3. CDR3 DNA: TGCGCCAGCAGCCGCACCGGACTTATCGTTTCACCCCTCCACTTT. Translating gives CASSRTGLIVSPLHF.

The J gene is TRBJ2-1, the V gene TRBV30; maybe TRBD2 (5 bases). Germline V gene data show CDR1 as GTSNPN and CDR2 as SVGIG (reference sequence). CDR3 length: 11 amino acids. The germline V and J ends were trimmed by 4 bases and 4 bases, with 5 bases remaining between them. CDR3 loop: CAWTGYNEQFF. The CDR3 DNA sequence: TGTGCCTGGACGGGATACAATGAGCAGTTCTTC.

The CDR3 region is CASSSRGGRNEQFF. DNA for the CDR3: TGTGCCAGCAGCTCTCGGGGGGGAAGGAATGAGCAGTTCTTC. V and J are TRBV7-8 and TRBJ2-7; 8 nucleotides match TRBD2. TRBJ2-1 explains the end of the DNA better; the J call may be wrong. CDR1 is SGHVS and CDR2 is FQNEAQ in the germline V gene. There are 14 residues in the CDR3.

The CDR3 region is CASSTRQGGILDEQFF. CDR3 bases: TGCGCCAGCAGCACCCGACAGGGAGGAATATTGGATGAGCAGTTCTTC. The chain employs TRBV4-1 and TRBJ2-1; TRBD1 is a possible D gene (7 bases). This CDR3 is 16 amino acids long. CDR1 and CDR2 (germline): MGHRA, YSYEKL. Trimming removed 5 bases at V and 8 bases at J, with 22 bases between.

The V call is TRBV6-5, the J call TRBJ1-4; possible D gene TRBD1, 6 bases. Germline V gene data show CDR1 as MNHEY and CDR2 as SVGAGI. The V end was cut by 6 bases, the J end by 4 bases, with 15 bases between. The CDR3 has 15 residues. Here the CDR3 DNA reads TGTGCCAGCAGCACACAGGGATCAATTAATGAAAAACTGTTTTTT. Its protein is CASSTQGSINEKLFF.

The chain carries TRBV7-3 and TRBJ2-7; D perhaps matches TRBD2 (6 bases). The CDR3 loop spans 13 amino acids. Per the germline V gene, CDR1 is SGHTA and CDR2 is FQGTGA. Trimming took off 5 bases at V and 4 bases at J, with 12 bases between the two ends. DNA of the CDR3: TGTGCCAGCAGCCCCGCGGAGGGTTACGAGCAGTACTTC. Amino acid sequence: CASSPAEGYEQYF.

This sequence joins TRBV5-5 and TRBJ1-1, with 7 bases fitting TRBD1. Germline trimming cut 5 bases from V and 4 bases from J; bases unmatched to any gene: 5. CDR1 SGHKS and CDR2 YYEKEE come from the germline V gene (reference sequence). This CDR3 region has 13 residues. The CDR3 DNA reads as TGTGCCAGCAGTCTCGGGACAGTCACTGAAGCTTTCTTT. This codes for CASSLGTVTEAFF.

This chain uses TRBV9 with TRBJ2-3, with TRBD1 matching 10 bases. CDR3 length: 15 residues. Germline V lookup: CDR1 SGDLS, CDR2 YYNGEE. J lost 3 bases, V lost 3 bases, and 4 bases had no gene match. The CDR3 DNA reads TGTGCCAGCAGCGCCCCGGGACAGGGGACAGATACGCAGTATTTT. This translates into CASSAPGQGTDTQYF.

This clone was recorded once. The chain is built from TRBV7-8 and TRBJ1-2; D gene ambiguous. Germline V gives CDR1 SGHVS, CDR2 FQNEAQ. The CDR3 has 13 residues. V lost 2 bases and J 3 bases, leaving 7 bases between the germline ends. CDR3 sequence (DNA): TGTGCCAGCAGCTTATGGCAGGACTATGGCTACACCTTC. As protein: CASSLWQDYGYTF.

Comments on this clone: This CDR3 is also generated by other DNA sequences in the sample. In nucleotides, the CDR3 is TGCGCCAGCAGCCCAGGACAGGGATATGGCTACACCTTC. Protein: CASSPGQGYGYTF. The V and J genes are TRBV5-1 and TRBJ1-2; 8 bases match TRBD1. Germline CDR1 and CDR2: SGHRS and YFSETQ. Trimming took 4 bases from V and 5 from J; bases not matched to a gene: 4. There are 13 residues in the CDR3.

The chain uses TRBV6-5 and TRBJ1-5; a weak D match, TRBD1 (5 bases). The CDR3 runs 14 residues. Trimming cost V 11 bases and J 3 bases, with 17 bases left between them. The germline V gene encodes CDR1 MNHEY and CDR2 SVGAGI. This CDR3 is CAVPSGSLNQPQHF. CDR3 DNA sequence: TGTGCCGTGCCTTCAGGGTCCCTCAATCAGCCCCAGCATTTT.

The chain is built from TRBV5-1 and TRBJ2-3; possibly TRBD1 for D (6 bases). This CDR3 spans 16 amino acids. V was shortened by 0 bases and J by 0 bases, with 11 bases between the two germline ends. In germline, CDR1 is SGHRS, CDR2 YFSETQ. The CDR3 nucleotides read TGCGCCAGCAGCTTGGAAGGGGGAGCGAGCACAGATACGCAGTATTTT. Amino acids: CASSLEGGASTDTQYF. The variable domain in full, with the rest retrieved from reference TRBV5-1 and TRBJ2-3, is KAGVTQTPRYLIKTRGQQVTLSCSPISGHRSVSWYQQTPGQGLQFLFEYFSETQRNKGNFPGRFSGRQFSNSRSEMNVSTLELGDSALYLCASSLEGGASTDTQYFGPGTRLTVL.

CDR3 in DNA: TGTGCCACCAGCCCGGACAGGGTAATCGGTGAGCAGTTCTTC. Amino acids: CATSPDRVIGEQFF. The chain links TRBV15 to TRBJ2-1; TRBD1 matches at 8 bases. From germline, CDR1 is LNHNV and CDR2 YYDKDF (reference sequence). The CDR3 is 14 residues long. V was pared by 5 bases and J by 9 bases, with 9 bases of the junction left unmatched.

The chain employs TRBV6-5 and TRBJ2-3; no clear D gene. There are 15 residues in the CDR3. The V and J ends lost 4 bases and 0 bases respectively, with 11 bases between them. Germline V gene data show CDR1 as MNHEY and CDR2 as SVGAGI. CDR3 loop: CASSWSPTSTDTQYF. In nucleotides, the CDR3 is TGTGCCAGCAGTTGGTCCCCAACTAGCACAGATACGCAGTATTTT.

This clone has just a few counts. The chain employs TRBV7-9 and TRBJ2-6; the match to TRBD1 covers 9 bases. CDR3 length: 16 residues. V shed 5 bases, J shed 0 bases, and the junction held 2 bases outside the gene matches. CDR1 is SEHNR, CDR2 FQNEAQ, per germline (reference sequence). In nucleotides, the CDR3 is TGTGCCAGCAGCGCGACAGGGGGCTCTGGGGCCAACGTCCTGACTTTC. It specifies CASSATGGSGANVLTF.

This chain joins TRBV19 and TRBJ2-2; 7 bases are shared with TRBD1. V trimming: 5 bases; J trimming: 9 bases; junction bases outside the gene matches: 15. This CDR3 is 16 amino acids long. Germline CDR1 LNHDA, CDR2 SQIVND (reference sequence). For the CDR3, the DNA is TGTGCCAGTAGTTCAGCCTGGGACAGCACCATTTGGGAGCTGTTTTTT. Translation: CASSSAWDSTIWELFF. Together with reference TRBV19 and TRBJ2-2, the CDR3 gives the full variable domain: DGGITQSPKYLFRKEGQNVTLSCEQNLNHDAMYWYRQDPGQGLRLIYYSQIVNDFQKGDIAEGYSVSREKKESFPLTVTSAQKNPTAFYLCASSSAWDSTIWELFFGEGSRLTVL.

V is TRBV5-6 and J is TRBJ2-3, with 7 nucleotides matching TRBD1. The V gene end was trimmed by 4 bases and the J gene end by 2 bases; junction bases not matched to a gene: 10. Germline V CDR1 and CDR2: SGHDT, YYEEEE. The CDR3 consists of 16 residues. CDR3: CASSANRGSHTDTQYF. The CDR3 DNA reads TGTGCCAGCAGCGCGAACAGGGGTTCCCACACAGATACGCAGTATTTT.